The sample holds many counts of the clone carrying this T cell receptor beta chain. Time point specified: newly diagnosed GD, antithyroid drugs for less than 3 months. PBMCs were the source of the RNA used for TCR sequencing. Criteria from the American Thyroid Association guidelines were applied to diagnose Graves' disease. According to the study, TCR beta libraries were built with iRepertoire HTBI primers and CDR3-region Arm-PCR. TCRdb itself ran the multiplex PCR reads through MiXCR, one entry per CDR3 protein. The table lists approximately 310,000 distinct CDR3 sequences, 18% of them singletons. These data belong to a study of regulatory T cells in long-lasting Graves disease. Losses at the gene ends were 5 bases for V and 5 bases for J; bases not matched to a gene: 7. This CDR3 contains 14 residues. Germline-derived CDR1 and CDR2 are MNHEY and SMNVEV (reference sequence).

The sequenced sample was peripheral blood mononuclear cells (PBMCs), obtained at new diagnosis, from a patient treated with antithyroid drugs. The clonotype comes from a female donor with Graves disease. The chain couples TRBV27 to TRBJ2-3, with 7 bases identical to TRBD2. As DNA, the CDR3 is TGTGCCAGCAGTGGAGCGGGATTGAAAGATACGCAGTATTTT. It is translated as CASSGAGLKDTQYF.